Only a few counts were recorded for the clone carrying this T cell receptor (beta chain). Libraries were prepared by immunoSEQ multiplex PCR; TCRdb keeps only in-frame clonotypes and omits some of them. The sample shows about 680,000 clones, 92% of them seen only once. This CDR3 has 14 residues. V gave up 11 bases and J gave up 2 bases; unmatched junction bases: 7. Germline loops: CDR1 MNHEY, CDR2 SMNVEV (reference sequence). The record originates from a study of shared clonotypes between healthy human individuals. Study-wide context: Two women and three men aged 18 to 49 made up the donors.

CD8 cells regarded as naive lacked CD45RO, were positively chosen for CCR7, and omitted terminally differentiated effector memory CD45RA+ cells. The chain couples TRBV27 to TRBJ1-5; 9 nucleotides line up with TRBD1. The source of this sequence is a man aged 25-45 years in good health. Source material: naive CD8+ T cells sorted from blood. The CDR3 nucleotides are TGTGCCTGTCGACAGGGGGGCGGCAATCAGCCCCAGCATTTT. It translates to CACRQGGGNQPQHF.